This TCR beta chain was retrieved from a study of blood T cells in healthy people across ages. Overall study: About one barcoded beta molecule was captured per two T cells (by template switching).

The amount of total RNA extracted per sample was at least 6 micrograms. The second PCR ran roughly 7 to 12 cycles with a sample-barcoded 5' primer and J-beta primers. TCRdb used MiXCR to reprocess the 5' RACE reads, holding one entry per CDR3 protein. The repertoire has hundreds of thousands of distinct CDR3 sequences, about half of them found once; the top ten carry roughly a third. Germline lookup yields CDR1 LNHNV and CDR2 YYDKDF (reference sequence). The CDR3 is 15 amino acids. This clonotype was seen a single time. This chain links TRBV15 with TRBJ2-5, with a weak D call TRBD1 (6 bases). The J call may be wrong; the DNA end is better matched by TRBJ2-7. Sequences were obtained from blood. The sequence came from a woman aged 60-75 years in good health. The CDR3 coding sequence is TGTGCCACCAGCCCTAGACAGGAGATGACCTACGAGCAGTACTTC. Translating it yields CATSPRQEMTYEQYF.